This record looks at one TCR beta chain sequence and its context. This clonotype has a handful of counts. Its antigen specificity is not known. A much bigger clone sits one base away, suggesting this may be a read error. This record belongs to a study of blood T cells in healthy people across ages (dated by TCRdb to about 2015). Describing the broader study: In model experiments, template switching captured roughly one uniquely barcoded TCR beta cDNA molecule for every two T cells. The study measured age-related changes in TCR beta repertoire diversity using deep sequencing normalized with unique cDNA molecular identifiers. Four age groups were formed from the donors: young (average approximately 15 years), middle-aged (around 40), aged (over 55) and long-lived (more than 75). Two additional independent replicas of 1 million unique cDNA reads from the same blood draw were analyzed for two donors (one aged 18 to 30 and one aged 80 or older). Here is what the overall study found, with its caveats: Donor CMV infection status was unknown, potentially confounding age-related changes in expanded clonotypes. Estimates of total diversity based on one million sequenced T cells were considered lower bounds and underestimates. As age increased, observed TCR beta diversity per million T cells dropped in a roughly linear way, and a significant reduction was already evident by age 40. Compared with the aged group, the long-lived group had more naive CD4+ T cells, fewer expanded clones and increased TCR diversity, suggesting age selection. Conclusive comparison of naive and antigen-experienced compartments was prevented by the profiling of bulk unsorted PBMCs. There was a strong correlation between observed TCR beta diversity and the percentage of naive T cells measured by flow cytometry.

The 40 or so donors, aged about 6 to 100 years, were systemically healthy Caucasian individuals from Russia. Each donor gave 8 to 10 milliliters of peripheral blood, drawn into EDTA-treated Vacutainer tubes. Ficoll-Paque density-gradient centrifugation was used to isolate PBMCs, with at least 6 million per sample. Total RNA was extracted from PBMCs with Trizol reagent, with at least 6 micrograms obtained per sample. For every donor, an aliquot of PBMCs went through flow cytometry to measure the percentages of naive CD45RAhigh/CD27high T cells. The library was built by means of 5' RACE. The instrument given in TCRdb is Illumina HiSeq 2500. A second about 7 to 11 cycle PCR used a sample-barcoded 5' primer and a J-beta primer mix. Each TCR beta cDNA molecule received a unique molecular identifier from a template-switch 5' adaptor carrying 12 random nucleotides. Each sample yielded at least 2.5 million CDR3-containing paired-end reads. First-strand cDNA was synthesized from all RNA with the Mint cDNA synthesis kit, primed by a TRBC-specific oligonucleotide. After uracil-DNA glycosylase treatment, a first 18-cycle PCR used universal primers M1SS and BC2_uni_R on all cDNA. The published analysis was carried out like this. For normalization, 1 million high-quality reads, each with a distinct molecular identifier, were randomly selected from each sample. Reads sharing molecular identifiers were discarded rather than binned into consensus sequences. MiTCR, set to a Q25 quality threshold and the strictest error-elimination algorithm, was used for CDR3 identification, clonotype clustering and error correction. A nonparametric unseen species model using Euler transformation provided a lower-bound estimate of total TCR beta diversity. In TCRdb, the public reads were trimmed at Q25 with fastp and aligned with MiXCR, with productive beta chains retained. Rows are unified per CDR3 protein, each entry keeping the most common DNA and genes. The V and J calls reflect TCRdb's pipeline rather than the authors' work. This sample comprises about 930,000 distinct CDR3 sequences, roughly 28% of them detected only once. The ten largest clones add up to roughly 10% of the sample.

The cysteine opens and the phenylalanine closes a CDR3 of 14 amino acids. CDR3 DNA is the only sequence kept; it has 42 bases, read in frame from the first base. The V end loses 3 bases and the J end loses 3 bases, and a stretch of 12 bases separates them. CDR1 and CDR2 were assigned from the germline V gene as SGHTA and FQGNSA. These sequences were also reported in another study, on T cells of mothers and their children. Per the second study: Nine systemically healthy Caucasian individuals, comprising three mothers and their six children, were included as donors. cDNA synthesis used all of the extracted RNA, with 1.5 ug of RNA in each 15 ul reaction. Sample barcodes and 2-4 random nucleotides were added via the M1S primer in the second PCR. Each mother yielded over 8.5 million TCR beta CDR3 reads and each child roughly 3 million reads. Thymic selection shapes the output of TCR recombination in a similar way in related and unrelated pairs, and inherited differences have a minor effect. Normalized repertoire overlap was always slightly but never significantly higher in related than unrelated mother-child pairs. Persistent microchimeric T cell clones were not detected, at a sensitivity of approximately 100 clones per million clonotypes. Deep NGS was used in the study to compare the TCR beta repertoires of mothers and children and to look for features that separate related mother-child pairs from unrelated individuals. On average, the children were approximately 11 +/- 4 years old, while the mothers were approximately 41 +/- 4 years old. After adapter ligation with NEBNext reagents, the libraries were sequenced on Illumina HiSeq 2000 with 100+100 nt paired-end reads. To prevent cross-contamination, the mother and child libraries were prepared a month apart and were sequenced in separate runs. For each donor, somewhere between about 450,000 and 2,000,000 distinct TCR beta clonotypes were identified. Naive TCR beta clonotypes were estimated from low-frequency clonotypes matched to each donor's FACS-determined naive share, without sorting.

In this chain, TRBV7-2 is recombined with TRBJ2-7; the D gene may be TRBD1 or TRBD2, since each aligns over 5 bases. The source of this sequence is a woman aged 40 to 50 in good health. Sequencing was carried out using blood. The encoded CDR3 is CASSLSRDGYEQYF. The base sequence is TGTGCCAGCAGCTTGAGCAGGGACGGCTACGAGCAGTACTTC.